Following are 18 T cell receptor beta chains from one sample sequenced in a study of cytomegalovirus exposure and HLA in healthy donors. Using immunoSEQ multiplex PCR, the repertoire was profiled, and TCRdb retains in-frame clones only, with some absent. The sample yields 250,000 to 400,000 clones, about 90% seen once. Sequenced material: PBMCs. Source of these receptors: a woman between 25 and 40 years old in good health and CMV-seropositive.

The CDR3 DNA follows: TGCGCCAGCAGCTTGGGCACCGGTAGCAATCAGCCCCAGCATTTT. Translating gives CASSLGTGSNQPQHF. This chain joins TRBV5-1 and TRBJ1-5, with D unclear. The CDR3 runs to 15 residues. Deletions cut 0 bases from V and 0 bases from J, with 7 bases between. Looked up from germline, CDR1 is SGHRS and CDR2 is YFSETQ. Full variable domain (remainder filled in from reference TRBV5-1 and TRBJ1-5): KAGVTQTPRYLIKTRGQQVTLSCSPISGHRSVSWYQQTPGQGLQFLFEYFSETQRNKGNFPGRFSGRQFSNSRSEMNVSTLELGDSALYLCASSLGTGSNQPQHFGDGTRLSIL.

The J gene is TRBJ2-3, the V gene TRBV7-9, with TRBD2 as a possible D gene (5 bases). This CDR3 contains 14 residues. V lost 4 bases and J 3 bases, leaving 11 bases between the germline ends. CDR1 and CDR2 (germline): SEHNR, FQNEAQ (reference sequence). CDR3 sequence (DNA): TGTGCCAGCAGCTCAACTCGCGGGACAGATACGCAGTATTTT. Amino acids: CASSSTRGTDTQYF.

This clone has more than one count but fewer than ten. This chain joins TRBV5-3 and TRBJ2-3, with a weak D call TRBD2 (6 bases). TRBV5-3 is annotated as an ORF whose role is uncertain. Trimming removed 2 bases from V and 3 bases from J, with 13 bases in between. CDR3 length equals 15 residues. CDR3 sequence (DNA): TGTGCCAGAAGCTTCGCCGGGGGAGGTACAGATACGCAGTATTTT. It codes for CARSFAGGGTDTQYF.

The chain couples TRBV4-2 to TRBJ2-3; weak D call: TRBD2 (5 bases). There are 14 residues in the CDR3. Trimming took off 1 base at V and 6 bases at J, with 11 bases between the two ends. Germline V gene data show CDR1 as LGHNA and CDR2 as YNFKEQ. CDR3 in amino acids: CASSQAESGDTQYF. CDR3 DNA sequence: TGTGCCAGCAGCCAAGCCGAGTCGGGGGATACGCAGTATTTT.

J is TRBJ2-1 and V is TRBV7-2; 7 bases line up with TRBD2. CDR3 length: 17 residues. V gave up 5 bases and J gave up 0 bases; unmatched junction bases: 10. In germline, CDR1 is SGHTA, CDR2 FQGNSA. CDR3 protein: CASSEWLGGSSYNEQFF. In nucleotides, the CDR3 is TGTGCCAGCAGCGAGTGGTTGGGCGGGAGCTCCTACAATGAGCAGTTCTTC.

The genes are TRBV28 and TRBJ1-5; D is undetermined. The CDR3 consists of 14 residues. V was cut by 5 bases and J by 7 bases, with 15 bases left in between. Germline-derived CDR1 and CDR2 are MDHEN and SYDVKM. CDR3 sequence (DNA): TGTGCCAGCAGTCGCCGACCCCTTGGGCAGCCCCAGCATTTT. It encodes CASSRRPLGQPQHF.

This clone has just one count. V and J are TRBV18 and TRBJ2-2; D remains unclear. The CDR3 contains 15 residues. CDR1 and CDR2 (germline): KGHSH, LQKENI. V shed 5 bases and J shed 4 bases, with 14 bases lying between them. CDR3 coding DNA: TGTGCCAGCTCATCGAATTCCCCGGGCACCGGGGAGCTGTTTTTT. Translating gives CASSSNSPGTGELFF.

The chain has TRBV29-1 and TRBJ2-7; D possibly corresponds to TRBD1 (8 bases). The germline V and J ends were trimmed by 7 bases and 4 bases, with 14 bases remaining between them. The CDR3 has 12 residues. Germline V gene sequence: CDR1 SQVTM, CDR2 ANQGSEA. CDR3 in DNA: TGCAGCGGACAGGGGAGGGAGTACGAGCAGTACTTC. Residues: CSGQGREYEQYF.

The chain joins TRBV30 to TRBJ1-1; D is possibly TRBD1 (6 bases). The germline V gene has CDR1 GTSNPN and CDR2 SVGIG (reference sequence). The V gene lost 3 bases and the J gene lost 5 bases, with 10 bases spanning the gap. The CDR3 runs 12 residues. In nucleotides, the CDR3 is TGTGCCTGGAGAGGGGGGTTAACTGAAGCTTTCTTT. It codes for CAWRGGLTEAFF.

The chain recombines TRBV5-1 with TRBJ2-3; the D is unclear. The CDR3 spans 15 residues. CDR1 is SGHRS and CDR2 is YFSETQ in the germline V gene. Trimming shortened V by 4 bases and J by 0 bases, and 12 bases separated the two germline ends. The CDR3 DNA reads TGCGCCAGCAGCCCGGATGTGACTAGCACAGATACGCAGTATTTT. Translated, it gives CASSPDVTSTDTQYF.

V gene TRBV30 combines with J gene TRBJ2-1; D is unclear. V was cut by 2 bases and J by 10 bases, with 9 bases left in between. The germline gives CDR1 GTSNPN, CDR2 SVGIG (reference sequence). CDR3 size: 11 residues. The CDR3 loop reads CAWSSLQEQFF. The CDR3 region has the DNA TGTGCCTGGAGTAGCCTCCAAGAGCAGTTCTTC.

This chain joins TRBV25-1 and TRBJ2-4; 7 bases map to TRBD1. This CDR3 spans 13 amino acids. Unmatched junction bases numbered 7, after V lost 7 bases and J lost 7 bases. Germline V lookup: CDR1 MGHDK, CDR2 SYGVNS. The CDR3 loop reads CASKDEGANIQYF. CDR3 nucleotide sequence: TGTGCCAGCAAGGATGAGGGGGCGAACATTCAGTACTTC.

The chain joins TRBV28 to TRBJ1-5; D gene unclear. Germline CDR1 MDHEN, CDR2 SYDVKM. Trimming removed 8 bases from V and 0 bases from J, with 8 bases in between. There are 13 residues in the CDR3. This CDR3 is CASGSYSNQPQHF. Written as DNA, the CDR3 is TGTGCCAGCGGGAGCTATAGCAATCAGCCCCAGCATTTT.

The chain carries TRBV27 and TRBJ2-2; tentative D call: TRBD1 (5 bases). The CDR3 contains 13 residues. Germline assignment: CDR1 MNHEY and CDR2 SMNVEV (reference sequence). Trimming cost V 4 bases and J 4 bases, with 7 bases left between them. The CDR3 sequence is CASSYQGTGELFF. The CDR3 DNA is TGTGCCAGCAGTTACCAGGGCACCGGGGAGCTGTTTTTT.

The chain uses TRBV29-1 and TRBJ1-2; TRBD1 agrees at 9 bases. J gave up 5 bases and V 7 bases, and 2 bases lay outside the gene matches. CDR3 length equals 11 residues. Per germline, CDR1 SQVTM and CDR2 ANQGSEA. The CDR3 loop is CSGQGEYGYTF. The CDR3 region has the DNA TGCAGCGGACAGGGGGAATATGGCTACACCTTC.

This clone has ten or more counts. The chain joins TRBV7-8 to TRBJ2-1, with no clear D. V dropped 0 bases and J dropped 4 bases, with 4 bases sitting between them. The CDR3 has 13 amino acids. CDR1 is SGHVS, CDR2 FQNEAQ, per germline. CDR3 nucleotides: TGTGCCAGCAGCTTAGCGGCATACAATGAGCAGTTCTTC. As protein: CASSLAAYNEQFF.

The CDR3 coding sequence is TGCGCCAGCAGGGCCAATGGACAGGGAGTAGCCTACGAGCAGTACTTC. Protein: CASRANGQGVAYEQYF. The V call is TRBV10-2, the J call TRBJ2-7, with 8 nucleotides matching TRBD1. V gave up 6 bases and J gave up 2 bases; unmatched junction bases: 12. Germline CDR1 and CDR2: WSHSY and SAAADI. The CDR3 loop spans 16 amino acids.

This clone came up once. The chain uses TRBV4-3 and TRBJ2-3, with a weak D call TRBD2 (5 bases). Looked up from germline, CDR1 is LGHNA and CDR2 is YSLEER. This CDR3 is 15 amino acids long. V dropped 0 bases and J dropped 2 bases, with 9 bases sitting between them. The CDR3 sequence is CASSQEPAATDTQYF. The DNA for the CDR3 is TGCGCCAGCAGCCAAGAGCCAGCGGCCACAGATACGCAGTATTTT.